The 8 T cell receptor beta chains below all came from one sample that was sequenced in a study of T cell changes during pregnancy in multiple sclerosis. The method was immunoSEQ multiplex PCR; TCRdb's version includes in-frame clones alone and lacks a portion of them. The data show around 12,000 clones, with approximately 90% seen just once and 14% to 15% held by the top ten. The starting material was CD8+ T cells from peripheral blood mononuclear cells, obtained in the second trimester of pregnancy. These receptors originate from a female donor in good health, enrolled as a control in a pregnancy study.

The V and J genes are TRBV6-1 and TRBJ2-1, with 12 bases fitting TRBD2. Germline lookup yields CDR1 MNHNS and CDR2 SASEGT. Trimming at V came to 5 bases and at J to 6 bases, leaving 5 bases not matched to a gene. The CDR3 has 15 residues. CDR3: CASSTRTSGINEQFF. CDR3 in DNA: TGTGCCAGCAGTACTAGGACTAGCGGGATCAATGAGCAGTTCTTC.

The CDR3 DNA reads as TGTGCCAGCAGTTTGTCAACAGGTTTGGTGGGGACCCAGTACTTC. This gives the protein CASSLSTGLVGTQYF. The rearrangement links TRBV28 to TRBJ2-5; a weak D match, TRBD1 (5 bases). The CDR3 runs 15 residues. V was trimmed by 3 bases and J by 7 bases, leaving 18 bases between them. Germline assignment: CDR1 MDHEN and CDR2 SYDVKM.

The V gene is TRBV7-8, the J gene TRBJ1-1; a weak D match, TRBD1 (6 bases). Per germline, CDR1 SGHVS and CDR2 FQNEAQ. The CDR3 consists of 17 residues. Deletions cut 1 base from V and 1 base from J, with 16 bases between. The CDR3 bases are TGTGCCAGCAGCTTAGGAGTATTGGGGGCGAAGAACACTGAAGCTTTCTTT. Translated: CASSLGVLGAKNTEAFF.

This rearrangement joins TRBV9 to TRBJ2-1, with 14 bases fitting TRBD2. The junction had 7 bases not matched to a gene; V was cut back by 4 bases and J by 4 bases. The CDR3 has 17 amino acids. From germline, CDR1 is SGDLS and CDR2 YYNGEE. The CDR3 DNA sequence: TGTGCCAGCAGCAAGACTAGCGGGGGGGACTATTACAATGAGCAGTTCTTC. Its protein is CASSKTSGGDYYNEQFF.

In nucleotides, the CDR3 is TGTGCCAGCAGCCAAGATACCCAGGGGTGGTTACGTGGCTACACCTTC. This gives the protein CASSQDTQGWLRGYTF. The rearrangement links TRBV14 to TRBJ1-2; the D gene is possibly TRBD1 (6 bases). From germline, CDR1 is SGHDN and CDR2 FVKESK. This CDR3 has 16 amino acids. V was cut by 0 bases and J by 7 bases, with 18 bases left in between.

The CDR3 region has the DNA TGTGCCAGCAGCCAAGGCCAGATTGAAGCTTTCTTT. Translation: CASSQGQIEAFF. The chain carries TRBV14 and TRBJ1-1; D not certain. Germline CDR1 is SGHDN and CDR2 is FVKESK. The CDR3 totals 12 residues. V was pared by 1 base and J by 7 bases, with 7 bases between.

This clone is medium-sized within its sample. The chain links TRBV14 to TRBJ1-3; no clear D. Between the trimmed V and J ends, which lost 2 bases and 0 bases, there was a span of 11 bases. The CDR3 loop spans 16 amino acids. The germline CDR1 and CDR2 sequences are SGHDN and FVKESK. DNA of the CDR3: TGTGCCAGCAGCCAAATTTGGCCCCCCTCTGGAAACACCATATATTTT. Translated: CASSQIWPPSGNTIYF.

This chain connects TRBV9 to TRBJ2-6; 9 positions agree with TRBD2. Per the germline V gene, CDR1 is SGDLS and CDR2 is YYNGEE. This CDR3 region has 18 residues. J lost 0 bases, V lost 1 base, and 5 bases had no gene match. In nucleotides, the CDR3 is TGTGCCAGCAGCGTATTAGCGGGGGTGCGCTCTGGGGCCAACGTCCTGACTTTC. Protein: CASSVLAGVRSGANVLTF.